The text below deals with one T cell receptor (beta chain). Germline values: CDR1 SGHDT, CDR2 YYEEEE. With V trimmed by 4 bases and J by 3 bases, 2 bases remained unmatched. The CDR3 spans 15 residues. The data belong to a study of blood T cell repertoires in COVID-19. Study context: Samples representing acute and convalescent COVID-19 were sourced from the United States, Italy and Spain. The cDNA or gDNA used as material had been derived from T cells, B-cell-depleted T cells, or PBMCs.

Original methodology: Estimation of nucleated cell counts relied on the amplification of reference gene primers. Sequenced by immunoSEQ multiplex PCR; TCRdb stores in-frame clones only, minus some. V and J calls and clone size are those listed in that table; D and trimming were worked out from the DNA. Of hundreds of thousands of clones in the sample, around 90% are singletons; the top ten hold about 8.6%. This sequence joins TRBV5-6 and TRBJ2-7; 15 bases align to TRBD2. Sequencing was carried out using peripheral blood. The source is a young man with active or convalescent COVID-19. CDR3 nucleotides: TGTGCCAGCAGCGGACTAGCGGGGGGGAACTACGAGCAGTACTTC. Translation: CASSGLAGGNYEQYF.